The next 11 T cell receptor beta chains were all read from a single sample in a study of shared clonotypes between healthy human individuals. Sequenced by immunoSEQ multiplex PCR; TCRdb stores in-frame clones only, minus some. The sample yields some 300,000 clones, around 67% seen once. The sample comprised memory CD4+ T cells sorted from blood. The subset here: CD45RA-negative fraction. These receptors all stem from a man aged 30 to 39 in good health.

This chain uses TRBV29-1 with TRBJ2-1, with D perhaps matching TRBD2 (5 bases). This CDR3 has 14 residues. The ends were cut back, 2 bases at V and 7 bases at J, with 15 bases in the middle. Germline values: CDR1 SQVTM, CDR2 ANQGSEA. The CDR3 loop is CSVESGNSWNEQFF. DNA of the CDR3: TGCAGCGTTGAATCCGGGAATAGCTGGAATGAGCAGTTCTTC.

The CDR3 here is CASSVERAYEQYF. The CDR3 region has the DNA TGTGCCAGCAGTGTTGAACGGGCCTACGAGCAGTACTTC. The chain recombines TRBV6-1 with TRBJ2-7; D remains unclear. V was clipped by 4 bases and J by 2 bases, with 9 bases between them. This CDR3 comprises 13 residues. From germline, CDR1 is MNHNS and CDR2 SASEGT.

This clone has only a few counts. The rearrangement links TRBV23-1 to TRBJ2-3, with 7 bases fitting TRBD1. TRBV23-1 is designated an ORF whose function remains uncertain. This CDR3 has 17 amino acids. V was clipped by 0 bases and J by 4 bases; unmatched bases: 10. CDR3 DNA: TGCGCCAGCAGTCAATCGATCGGACAGGACCTCGCAGATACGCAGTATTTT. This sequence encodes CASSQSIGQDLADTQYF.

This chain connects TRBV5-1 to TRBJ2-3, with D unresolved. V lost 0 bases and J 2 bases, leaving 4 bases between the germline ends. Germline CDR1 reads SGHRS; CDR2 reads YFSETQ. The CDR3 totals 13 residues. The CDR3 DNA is TGCGCCAGCAGCTTGGACTCCACAGATACGCAGTATTTT. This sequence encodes CASSLDSTDTQYF.

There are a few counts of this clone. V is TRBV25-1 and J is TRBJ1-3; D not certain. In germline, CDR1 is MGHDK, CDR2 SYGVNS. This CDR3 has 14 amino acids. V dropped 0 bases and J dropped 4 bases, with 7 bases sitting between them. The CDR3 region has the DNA TGTGCCAGCAGTGAATACGGGCCGGGAAACACCATATATTTT. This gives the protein CASSEYGPGNTIYF.

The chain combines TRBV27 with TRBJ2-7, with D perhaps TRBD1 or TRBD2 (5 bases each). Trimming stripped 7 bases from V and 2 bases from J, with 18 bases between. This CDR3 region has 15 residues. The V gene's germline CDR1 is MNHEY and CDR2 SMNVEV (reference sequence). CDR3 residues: CASNALRDGTYEQYF. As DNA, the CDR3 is TGTGCCAGCAATGCGCTCCGGGACGGAACCTACGAGCAGTACTTC.

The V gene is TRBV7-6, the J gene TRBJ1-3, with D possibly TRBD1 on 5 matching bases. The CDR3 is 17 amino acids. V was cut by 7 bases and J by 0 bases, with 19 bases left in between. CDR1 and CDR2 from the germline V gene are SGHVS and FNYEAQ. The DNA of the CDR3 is TGTGCCAGCAACGACCCGGGCAGGGCACTCTCTGGAAACACCATATATTTT. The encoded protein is CASNDPGRALSGNTIYF. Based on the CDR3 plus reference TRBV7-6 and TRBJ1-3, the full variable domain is GAGVSQSPRYKVTKRGQDVALRCDPISGHVSLYWYRQALGQGPEFLTYFNYEAQQDKSGLPNDRFSAERPEGSISTLTIQRTEQRDSAMYRCASNDPGRALSGNTIYFGEGSWLTVV.

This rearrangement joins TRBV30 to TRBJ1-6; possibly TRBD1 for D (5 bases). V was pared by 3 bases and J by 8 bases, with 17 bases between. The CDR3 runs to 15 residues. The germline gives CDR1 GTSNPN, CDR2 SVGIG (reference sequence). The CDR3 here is CAWRPAAPGHSPLHF. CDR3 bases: TGTGCCTGGAGACCGGCAGCACCGGGGCATTCACCCCTCCACTTT.

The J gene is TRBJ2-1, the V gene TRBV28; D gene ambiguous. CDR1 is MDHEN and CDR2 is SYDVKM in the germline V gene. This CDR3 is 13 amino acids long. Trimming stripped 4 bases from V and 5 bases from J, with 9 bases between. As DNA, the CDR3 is TGTGCCAGCAGTTCCAACTGGAACAATGAGCAGTTCTTC. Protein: CASSSNWNNEQFF. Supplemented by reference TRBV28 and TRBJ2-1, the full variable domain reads DVKVTQSSRYLVKRTGEKVFLECVQDMDHENMFWYRQDPGLGLRLIYFSYDVKMKEKGDIPEGYSVSREKKERFSLILESASTNQTSMYLCASSSNWNNEQFFGPGTRLTVL.

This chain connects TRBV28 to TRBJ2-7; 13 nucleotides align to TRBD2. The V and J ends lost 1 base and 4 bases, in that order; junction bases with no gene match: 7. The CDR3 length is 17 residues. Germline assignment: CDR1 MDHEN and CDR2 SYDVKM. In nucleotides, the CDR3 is TGTGCCAGCAGTTTATTAGCGGGACTAGCGGGAAAATACGAGCAGTACTTC. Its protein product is CASSLLAGLAGKYEQYF.

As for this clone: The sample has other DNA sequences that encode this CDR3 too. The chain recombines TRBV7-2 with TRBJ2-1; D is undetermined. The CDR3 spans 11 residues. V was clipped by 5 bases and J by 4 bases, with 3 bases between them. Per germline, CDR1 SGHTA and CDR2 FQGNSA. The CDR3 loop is CASSAYNEQFF. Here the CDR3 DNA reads TGTGCCAGCAGCGCTTACAATGAGCAGTTCTTC.